The clone carrying this T cell receptor (beta chain) was picked up a small number of times. CDR1 and CDR2 from the germline V gene are SGHTA and FQGNSA. V lost 2 bases, J lost 6 bases, and 7 bases stayed unmatched. The length of the CDR3 is 15 residues. The entry originates in a study of blood T cell repertoires in COVID-19. The overall study: The analysed material was cDNA or gDNA that came from T cells, B-cell-depleted T cells, or PBMCs.

In the source study's methods: It was from reference gene primer amplification that nucleated cell counts were estimated. This table comes from immunoSEQ multiplex PCR, and its TCRdb copy is limited to in-frame clones, with some not included. Clone size and the V and J calls come from that table; the DNA yielded D and trimming. Of fewer than 95,000 clones in the sample, approximately 90% are singletons; the top ten hold roughly 9%. The receptor comes from a man aged 45-65 years with acute or convalescent COVID-19. The specimen was peripheral blood. The chain joins TRBV7-2 to TRBJ1-5; 7 positions match TRBD1. For the CDR3, the DNA is TGTGCCAGCAGCTTAACAGGGGAAAGGACTCAGCCCCAGCATTTT. It encodes CASSLTGERTQPQHF.